This paragraph covers one T cell receptor (beta chain) sequence. The data stem from a study of T cell changes during pregnancy in multiple sclerosis. Germline CDR1 is SEHNR and CDR2 is FQNEAQ (reference sequence). The V end lost 0 bases, the J end lost 4 bases, and 9 bases lay between the germline ends. The CDR3 has 14 residues. Generated by immunoSEQ multiplex PCR, the TCRdb table keeps only in-frame clones and is missing some. The data contain approximately 100,000 clones, roughly nine tenths of them seen just once; the ten biggest clones take up about 3%. The V call is TRBV7-9, the J call TRBJ1-1; no firm D call. The clonotype comes from a female donor with multiple sclerosis, enrolled in a pregnancy study. The sample was peripheral blood, taken after pregnancy. The CDR3 sequence is CASSLAARVTEAFF. In nucleotides, the CDR3 is TGTGCCAGCAGCTTAGCCGCTCGGGTCACTGAAGCTTTCTTT.